This note documents a single TCR beta chain sequence. Its antigen is undetermined. This CDR3 is also generated by other DNA sequences in the sample. This sample was included in a study of shared clonotypes between healthy human individuals. Overall study findings and caveats: Compared with memory subsets, naive subsets generally had larger estimated richness. Among donors, the sharing of clonotypes was expected to be influenced by sequencing depth.

V dropped 4 bases and J dropped 4 bases, with 7 bases sitting between them. CDR3 length equals 13 residues. CDR1 SNHLY and CDR2 FYNNEI come from the germline V gene. Using immunoSEQ multiplex PCR, the repertoire was profiled, and TCRdb retains in-frame clones only, with some absent. Here the sample spans millions of clones, approximately 95% being singletons. This receptor was taken from a man aged 18 to 29 in good health. The V call is TRBV2, the J call TRBJ2-2; weak D call: TRBD1 (5 bases). The material sequenced was naive CD4+ T cells sorted from blood. The subset was: CD45RA+ positively selected. The DNA of the CDR3 is TGTGCCAGCAGTGGGGGCGGCACCGGGGAGCTGTTTTTT. Its translation: CASSGGGTGELFF.